This T cell receptor beta chain was found in a study of naive and memory T cell subsets. Study results and limitations: Gini index rose across naive, CM, EM and EMRA in CD4 and CD8. Especially in CD8 cells, naive repertoires contained a few larger clonotypes, possibly CD45RA-re-expressing memory cells.

Separate alpha and beta amplification began at the second PCR step. Four subsets defined by CD45RA and CD27 were sorted after CD3, CD4, CD8 and live/dead staining. V was trimmed by 4 bases and J by 1 base, leaving 11 bases between them. The germline V gene encodes CDR1 SGHRS and CDR2 YFSETQ. The CDR3 consists of 14 residues. As to this clonotype: Its antigen is still unknown.

The beta constant-region primer was an equimolar mix of two oligonucleotides covering TRBC1 and TRBC2. Nested alpha and beta constant-region primers with the SP2 primer drove four PCR rounds on ligated cDNA. Ligation attached a single-stranded oligonucleotide with a 12-nucleotide UMI and the SP2 primer to the cDNA 3' end. TCRdb passed the UMI-ligation and nested PCR reads through MiXCR, listing each CDR3 protein once. The table records tens of thousands of distinct CDR3 sequences, about 10% of them present only once. The receptor was isolated from a human donor in good health. This chain links TRBV5-1 with TRBJ1-1, with D maybe TRBD1 (6 bases). The source material was naive CD4+ T cells from blood. CDR3 region: CASSAGHRNTEAFF. The CDR3 DNA is TGCGCCAGCAGCGCGGGACACAGGAACACTGAAGCTTTCTTT.